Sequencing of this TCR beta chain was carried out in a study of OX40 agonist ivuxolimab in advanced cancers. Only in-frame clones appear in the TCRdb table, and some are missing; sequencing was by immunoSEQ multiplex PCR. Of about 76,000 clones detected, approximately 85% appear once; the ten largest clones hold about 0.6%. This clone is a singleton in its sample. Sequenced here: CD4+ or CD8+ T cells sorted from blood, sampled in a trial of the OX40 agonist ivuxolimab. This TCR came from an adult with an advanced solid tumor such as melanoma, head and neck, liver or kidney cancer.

CDR3 residues: CASSVVRVGGELFF. CDR3 DNA: TGTGCCAGCAGCGTAGTAAGGGTGGGCGGGGAGCTGTTTTTT. The chain recombines TRBV9 with TRBJ2-2; no clear D gene. Germline V gene sequence: CDR1 SGDLS, CDR2 YYNGEE. Trimming removed 0 bases at V and 7 bases at J, with 10 bases between. CDR3 length: 14 residues.